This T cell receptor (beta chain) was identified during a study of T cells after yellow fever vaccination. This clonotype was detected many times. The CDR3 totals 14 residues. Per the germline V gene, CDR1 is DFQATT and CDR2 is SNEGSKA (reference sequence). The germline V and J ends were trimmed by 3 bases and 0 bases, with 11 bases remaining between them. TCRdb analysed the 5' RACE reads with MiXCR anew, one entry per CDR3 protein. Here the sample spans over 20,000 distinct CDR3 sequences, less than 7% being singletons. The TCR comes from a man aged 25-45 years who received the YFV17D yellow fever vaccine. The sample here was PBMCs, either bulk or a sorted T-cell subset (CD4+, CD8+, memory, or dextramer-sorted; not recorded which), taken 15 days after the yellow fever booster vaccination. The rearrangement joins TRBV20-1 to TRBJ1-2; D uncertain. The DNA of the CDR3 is TGCAGTGCTAGCCCAAAGAGGGCTAACTATGGCTACACCTTC. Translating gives CSASPKRANYGYTF.